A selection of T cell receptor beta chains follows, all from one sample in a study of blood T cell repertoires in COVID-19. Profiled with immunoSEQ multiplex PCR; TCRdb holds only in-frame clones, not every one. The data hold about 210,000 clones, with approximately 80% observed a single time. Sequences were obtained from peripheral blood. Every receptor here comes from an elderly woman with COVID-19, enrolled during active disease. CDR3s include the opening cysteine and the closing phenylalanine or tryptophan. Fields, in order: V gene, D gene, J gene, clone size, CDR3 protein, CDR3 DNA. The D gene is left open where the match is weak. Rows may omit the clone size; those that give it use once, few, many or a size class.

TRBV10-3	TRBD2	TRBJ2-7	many	CAISLGAGGAYEQYF	TGTGCCATCAGCTTGGGCGCGGGAGGAGCCTACGAGCAGTACTTC
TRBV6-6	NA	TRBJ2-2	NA	CASSLGVFNTGELFF	TGTGCCAGCAGCCTAGGGGTTTTCAACACCGGGGAGCTGTTTTTT
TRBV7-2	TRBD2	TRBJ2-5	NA	CASSERLAGETQYF	TGTGCCAGCAGCGAAAGACTAGCTGGGGAGACCCAGTACTTC
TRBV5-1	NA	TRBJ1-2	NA	CASSPQGSYGYTF	TGCGCCAGCAGTCCTCAGGGGAGCTATGGCTACACCTTC
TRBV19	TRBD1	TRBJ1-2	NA	CATSDRGGGYTF	TGTGCCACCTCGGACAGGGGAGGCGGCTACACCTTC
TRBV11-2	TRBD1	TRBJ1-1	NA	CASSSGGPNTEAFF	TGTGCCAGCAGCTCAGGGGGGCCGAACACTGAAGCTTTCTTT
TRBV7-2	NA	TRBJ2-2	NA	CASSYNQGNTGELFF	TGTGCCAGCAGCTACAATCAGGGGAACACCGGGGAGCTGTTTTTT
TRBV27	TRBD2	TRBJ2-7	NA	CASSLLWSSGRAQSGEQYF	TGTGCCAGCAGTTTACTCTGGTCTAGCGGGAGGGCCCAATCGGGCGAGCAGTACTTC
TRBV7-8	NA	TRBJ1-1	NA	CASSSTETNTEAFF	TGTGCCAGCAGCTCGACAGAGACGAACACTGAAGCTTTCTTT
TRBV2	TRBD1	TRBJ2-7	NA	CASSAHGSTGVEQYF	TGTGCCAGCAGTGCCCATGGGTCGACAGGGGTCGAGCAGTACTTC
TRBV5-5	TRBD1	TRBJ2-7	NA	CASREHPGQSSYEQYF	TGTGCCAGCAGGGAGCATCCGGGACAGAGCTCCTACGAGCAGTACTTC
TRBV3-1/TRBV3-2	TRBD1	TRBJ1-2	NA	CASSPTGSQGYTF	TGTGCCAGCAGCCCGACAGGGTCTCAGGGCTACACCTTC
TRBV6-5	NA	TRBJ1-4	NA	CASSYARGTNEKLFF	TGTGCCAGCAGTTACGCCAGGGGAACTAATGAAAAACTGTTTTTT
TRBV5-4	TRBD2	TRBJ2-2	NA	CASSSPAGERTGELFF	TGTGCCAGCAGCTCTCCTGCGGGAGAGAGAACCGGGGAGCTGTTTTTT
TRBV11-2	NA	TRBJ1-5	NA	CASSLSRNQPQHF	TGTGCCAGCAGCTTATCTAGGAATCAGCCCCAGCATTTT
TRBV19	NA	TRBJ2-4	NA	CASKHGGSENIQYF	TGTGCCAGTAAACACGGCGGCTCGGAAAACATTCAGTACTTC
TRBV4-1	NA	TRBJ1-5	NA	CASSLEGRQPQHF	TGCGCCAGCAGCCTGGAGGGCAGGCAGCCCCAGCATTTT
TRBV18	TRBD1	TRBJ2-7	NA	CASSQGTGSSEQYF	TGTGCCAGCTCACAAGGGACAGGATCCAGCGAGCAGTACTTC
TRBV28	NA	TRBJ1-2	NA	CAVGEGYGYTF	TGTGCTGTAGGGGAGGGCTATGGCTACACCTTC
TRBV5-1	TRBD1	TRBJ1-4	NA	CASSPTGPNEKLFF	TGCGCCAGCAGCCCGACAGGGCCGAATGAAAAACTGTTTTTT
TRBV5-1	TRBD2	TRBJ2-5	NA	CASSPGLAGGGTQETQYF	TGCGCCAGCAGCCCGGGCCTAGCGGGAGGAGGGACCCAAGAGACCCAGTACTTC
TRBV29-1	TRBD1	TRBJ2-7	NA	CSVRTGADYEQYF	TGCAGCGTGAGGACAGGAGCCGACTACGAGCAGTACTTC
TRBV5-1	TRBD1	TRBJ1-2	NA	CASSEGADYGYTF	TGCGCCAGCAGCGAGGGGGCGGACTATGGCTACACCTTC
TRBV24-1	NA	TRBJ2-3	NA	CATSDSRGTDTQYF	TGTGCCACCAGTGATAGCAGGGGCACAGATACGCAGTATTTT
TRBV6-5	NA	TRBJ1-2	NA	CASTGEGRYGYTF	TGTGCCAGCACAGGGGAAGGACGCTATGGCTACACCTTC
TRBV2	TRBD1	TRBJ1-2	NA	CASSEGQGAQNGYTF	TGTGCCAGCAGTGAAGGACAGGGGGCGCAAAATGGCTACACCTTC
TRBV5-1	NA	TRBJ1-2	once	CASSPFGVESYGYTF	TGCGCCAGCAGCCCCTTCGGGGTTGAGAGCTATGGCTACACCTTC
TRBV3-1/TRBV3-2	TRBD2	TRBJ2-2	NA	CASSQGLAGVIGELFF	TGTGCCAGCAGCCAAGGGCTAGCGGGAGTTATCGGGGAGCTGTTTTTT
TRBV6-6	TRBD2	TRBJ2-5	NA	CATHKAGQETQYF	TGTGCCACCCATAAAGCGGGACAAGAGACCCAGTACTTC
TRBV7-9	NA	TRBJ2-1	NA	CASSSRGGSESSYNEQFF	TGTGCCAGCAGCTCCCGTGGTGGATCGGAGAGCTCCTACAATGAGCAGTTCTTC
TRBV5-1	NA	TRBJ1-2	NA	CASSSGGSDGYTF	TGCGCCAGCAGCTCGGGGGGATCGGATGGCTACACCTTC
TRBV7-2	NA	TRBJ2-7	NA	CASTQRTRSSYEQYF	TGTGCCAGCACCCAACGGACTCGGAGCTCCTACGAGCAGTACTTC
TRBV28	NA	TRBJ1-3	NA	CASTAHPLDRNTIYF	TGTGCCAGCACCGCGCACCCGTTGGACAGAAACACCATATATTTT
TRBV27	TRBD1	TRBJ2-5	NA	CASSRYQATGGRKTQYF	TGTGCCAGCAGTCGTTACCAAGCGACAGGGGGCAGGAAGACCCAGTACTTC
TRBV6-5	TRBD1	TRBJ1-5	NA	CASRTGGNQPQHF	TGTGCCAGCAGGACAGGGGGCAATCAGCCCCAGCATTTT
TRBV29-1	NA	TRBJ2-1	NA	CSVEDRVSYNEQFF	TGCAGCGTTGAAGACAGGGTTTCCTACAATGAGCAGTTCTTC
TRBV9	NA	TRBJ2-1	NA	CASSPTRGKAYNEQFF	TGTGCCAGCAGCCCGACCAGGGGCAAAGCCTACAATGAGCAGTTCTTC
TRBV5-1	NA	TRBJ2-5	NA	CASSTAGLGETQYF	TGCGCCAGCAGCACCGCGGGGTTGGGAGAGACCCAGTACTTC
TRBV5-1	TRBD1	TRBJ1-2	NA	CASSLGQGAFYGYTF	TGCGCCAGCAGCTTGGGACAGGGGGCGTTCTATGGCTACACCTTC
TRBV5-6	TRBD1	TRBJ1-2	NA	CASSPGQGSRGYTF	TGTGCCAGCAGCCCCGGACAGGGTTCGCGGGGCTACACCTTC
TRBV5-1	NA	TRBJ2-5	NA	CASSDGTGQPYQETQYF	TGCGCCAGCAGCGATGGAACAGGACAACCGTACCAAGAGACCCAGTACTTC
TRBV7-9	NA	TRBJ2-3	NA	CASSEGKSGTDTQYF	TGTGCCAGCAGCGAGGGCAAGAGTGGGACAGATACGCAGTATTTT
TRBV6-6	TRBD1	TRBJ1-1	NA	CASRLTGGANTEAFF	TGTGCCAGCAGATTGACAGGGGGCGCGAACACTGAAGCTTTCTTT
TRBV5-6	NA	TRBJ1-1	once	CASSLERVGEAFF	TGTGCCAGCAGCTTGGAGCGGGTAGGTGAAGCTTTCTTT
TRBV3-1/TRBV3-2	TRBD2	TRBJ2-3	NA	CASSGLASTDTQYF	TGTGCCAGCAGCGGACTAGCTAGCACAGATACGCAGTATTTT
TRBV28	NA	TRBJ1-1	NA	CASSLSVEVGEAFF	TGTGCCAGCAGTTTATCAGTGGAGGTAGGTGAAGCTTTCTTT
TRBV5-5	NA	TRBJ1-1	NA	CASSQGLNTEAFF	TGTGCCAGCAGCCAGGGCCTTAACACTGAAGCTTTCTTT
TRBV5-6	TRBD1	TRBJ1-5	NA	CASSLLTGGRQPQHF	TGTGCCAGCAGCTTACTGACAGGGGGACGTCAGCCCCAGCATTTT
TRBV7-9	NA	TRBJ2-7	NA	CASSYRPVGATTHYEQYF	TGTGCCAGCAGCTACCGCCCGGTAGGGGCCACTACCCACTACGAGCAGTACTTC
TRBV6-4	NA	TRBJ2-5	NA	CASSAPTQETQYF	TGTGCCAGCAGTGCCCCTACCCAAGAGACCCAGTACTTC
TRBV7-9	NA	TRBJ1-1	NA	CASSQTANTEAFF	TGTGCCAGCAGCCAGACAGCGAACACTGAAGCTTTCTTT
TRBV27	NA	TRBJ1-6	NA	CASTIQGFGRISPLHF	TGTGCCAGCACCATTCAGGGTTTCGGGAGAATTTCACCCCTCCACTTT
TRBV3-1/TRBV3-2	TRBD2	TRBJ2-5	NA	CASSLTSGQETQYF	TGTGCCAGCAGCTTAACTAGCGGCCAAGAGACCCAGTACTTC
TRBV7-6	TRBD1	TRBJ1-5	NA	CASSLNPGQGNQPQHF	TGTGCCAGCAGCCTGAACCCGGGACAGGGTAATCAGCCCCAGCATTTT